This T cell receptor (beta chain) was found in a study of CD8 T cells in ankylosing spondylitis. Study observations and caveats: The clones that were linked to disease were reported to be significantly enriched in matched synovial fluid samples from ankylosing spondylitis patients. Disease-linked clones were CD8+ and relatively rare in peripheral blood. Fewer than ten highly homologous variants made up a TCR beta motif that seemed to typify ankylosing spondylitis blood.

Germline V gene lookup returns CDR1 SGHAT and CDR2 FQNNGV. J lost 7 bases, V lost 1 base, and 5 bases had no gene match. The CDR3 totals 16 residues. This clonotype was found many times. The antigen is unknown. Molecular-barcoded quantitative 5'-RACE produced these TCR beta libraries. TCRdb processed the 5' RACE reads anew with MiXCR; each CDR3 protein has one entry. The sample has fewer than 250,000 distinct CDR3 sequences; roughly a tenth are singletons. The genes are TRBV11-2 and TRBJ2-1, with 12 bases matching TRBD2. The clonotype originates from a male donor with ankylosing spondylitis or in good health (not recorded which). Input material: blood, either unsorted or a sorted T cell fraction (not recorded which). CDR3 residues: CASSLVSSGGANEQFF. Here the CDR3 DNA reads TGTGCCAGCAGCTTAGTTTCTAGCGGGGGGGCAAATGAGCAGTTCTTC.